Shown below are 5 T cell receptor beta chains from a single sample sequenced in a study of T-cell memory formation after mild COVID-19. One entry per CDR3 protein, called by TCRdb with MiXCR from the 5' RACE reads. Seen here are under 700,000 distinct CDR3 sequences, around 21% observed once, and the top ten hold around 12%. Sequenced input: PBMCs or a T cell subset sorted from them (not recorded which). These receptors originate from an adult woman who had mild COVID-19 (a few samples of this study predate the infection). Cell type and time point are not known.

This clonotype was detected many times. The chain's CDR3 is CASSRTGGDYGYTF. The CDR3 bases are TGTGCCAGCAGCCGGACAGGGGGCGACTATGGCTACACCTTC. The chain uses TRBV12-3 or TRBV12-4 and TRBJ1-2; 11 nucleotides line up with TRBD1. The CDR3 consists of 14 residues. With V trimmed by 6 bases and J by 3 bases, 3 bases remained unmatched.

The gene calls are TRBV11-2 and TRBJ2-1, with D perhaps matching TRBD2 (6 bases). From germline, CDR1 is SGHAT and CDR2 FQNNGV. V shed 5 bases and J shed 9 bases, with 26 bases lying between them. This CDR3 is built from 17 residues. The CDR3 here is CASSTEQAGSGDGEQFF. As DNA, the CDR3 is TGTGCCAGCAGCACCGAGCAAGCGGGTTCGGGTGATGGTGAGCAGTTCTTC.

This clonotype was counted a few times. This chain connects TRBV20-1 to TRBJ2-1, with D perhaps TRBD2 (5 bases). The CDR3 has 16 residues. V gave up 3 bases and J gave up 4 bases, with 19 bases separating them. Germline values: CDR1 DFQATT, CDR2 SNEGSKA (reference sequence). CDR3 loop: CSASSLARNVYNEQFF. CDR3 DNA sequence: TGCAGTGCTAGTTCCCTAGCCCGCAACGTTTACAATGAGCAGTTCTTC.

This clonotype was detected many times. The V gene is TRBV24-1, the J gene TRBJ2-1; TRBD1 matches at 8 bases. The CDR3 sequence is 17 residues long. Germline V gene data show CDR1 as KGHDR and CDR2 as SFDVKD. V was pared by 5 bases and J by 0 bases, with 8 bases of the junction left unmatched. The CDR3 nucleotides read TGTGCCACCAGTGGCCCTGACAGGGGTAGCTCCTACAATGAGCAGTTCTTC. This sequence encodes CATSGPDRGSSYNEQFF.

This chain joins TRBV5-1 and TRBJ1-6; D gene uncertain. V was trimmed by 0 bases and J by 0 bases, leaving 16 bases between them. Germline-derived CDR1 and CDR2 are SGHRS and YFSETQ. The CDR3 has 19 residues. The CDR3 DNA follows: TGCGCCAGCAGCTTGGATCGTGGGGTTGGGAGCTCCTATAATTCACCCCTCCACTTT. This translates into CASSLDRGVGSSYNSPLHF.